The next 20 T cell receptor beta chains were all read from a single sample in a study of blood T cell repertoires in COVID-19. The data were produced by immunoSEQ multiplex PCR, yet TCRdb's version contains in-frame clones alone and is incomplete. The data hold fewer than 350,000 clones, with about nine tenths observed a single time. What was sequenced was peripheral blood. These receptors all come from a woman under 40 with COVID-19, enrolled during active disease.

The genes are TRBV2 and TRBJ2-1; TRBD2 matches at 12 bases. Germline CDR1 and CDR2: SNHLY and FYNNEI. The CDR3 spans 14 residues. After removal of 10 bases from V and 9 bases from J, the junction contained 10 bases not matched to a gene. CDR3 region: CAILTSGRIFEQFF. CDR3 in DNA: TGTGCCATCTTGACTAGCGGGAGAATCTTTGAGCAGTTCTTC.

This chain joins TRBV28 and TRBJ1-1; TRBD1 might be the D (5 bases). V lost 2 bases to trimming and J lost 3 bases, with 22 bases between them. CDR1 and CDR2 from the germline V gene are MDHEN and SYDVKM. The CDR3 loop spans 18 amino acids. The CDR3 DNA reads TGTGCCAGCAGTTTAACAAGGTGGGGCATATCCCTGGACACTGAAGCTTTCTTT. Amino acid sequence: CASSLTRWGISLDTEAFF. Full variable domain (rest looked up from reference TRBV28 and TRBJ1-1): DVKVTQSSRYLVKRTGEKVFLECVQDMDHENMFWYRQDPGLGLRLIYFSYDVKMKEKGDIPEGYSVSREKKERFSLILESASTNQTSMYLCASSLTRWGISLDTEAFFGQGTRLTVV.

This chain links TRBV5-1 with TRBJ2-7, with D maybe TRBD1 (6 bases). Trimming pared 7 bases from V and 1 base from J, leaving 15 bases between. The V gene's germline CDR1 is SGHRS and CDR2 YFSETQ. This CDR3 spans 14 amino acids. The DNA of the CDR3 is TGCGCCAGCGGGGAACAGGGCCCATCCTACGAGCAGTACTTC. Translation: CASGEQGPSYEQYF. The full variable domain, its missing parts supplied by reference TRBV5-1 and TRBJ2-7, is KAGVTQTPRYLIKTRGQQVTLSCSPISGHRSVSWYQQTPGQGLQFLFEYFSETQRNKGNFPGRFSGRQFSNSRSEMNVSTLELGDSALYLCASGEQGPSYEQYFGPGTRLTVT.

This clone was seen a single time. V usage is TRBV2 and J usage is TRBJ2-3; 7 positions match TRBD2. The CDR3 sequence is 13 residues long. The ends lost 4 bases at V and 8 bases at J; junction bases unmatched: 6. CDR1 is SNHLY and CDR2 is FYNNEI in the germline V gene. This chain's CDR3 is CASSGRGRGTQYF. The CDR3 DNA sequence: TGTGCCAGCAGTGGGCGCGGGAGAGGTACGCAGTATTTT.

The rearrangement joins TRBV7-9 to TRBJ2-7; D is uncertain. The CDR3 contains 12 residues. Per germline, CDR1 SEHNR and CDR2 FQNEAQ (reference sequence). V was trimmed by 4 bases and J by 1 base, leaving 5 bases between them. CDR3 protein: CASSSTSYEQYF. The CDR3 DNA reads as TGTGCCAGCAGCTCAACTTCCTACGAGCAGTACTTC.

The chain employs TRBV6-5 and TRBJ1-2; the match to TRBD1 covers 11 bases. V gave up 6 bases and J gave up 8 bases; unmatched junction bases: 8. This CDR3 is built from 14 residues. Per germline, CDR1 MNHEY and CDR2 SVGAGI. CDR3 DNA sequence: TGTGCCAGCAGATGGACAGGGGGCTCAGAGGGCTACACCTTC. Amino acid sequence: CASRWTGGSEGYTF.

V is TRBV5-1 and J is TRBJ1-1; D is unclear. The CDR3 extends over 13 amino acids. The V gene lost 5 bases and the J gene lost 0 bases, with 8 bases spanning the gap. Germline V gives CDR1 SGHRS, CDR2 YFSETQ. In DNA, the CDR3 is TGCGCCAGCAGTCTCACATTGAACACTGAAGCTTTCTTT. It specifies CASSLTLNTEAFF.

The V and J genes are TRBV5-1 and TRBJ1-5; no reliable D call. Per germline, CDR1 SGHRS and CDR2 YFSETQ. There are 14 residues in the CDR3. V was shortened by 4 bases and J by 3 bases, with 11 bases between the two germline ends. The CDR3: CASSMIGDNQPQHF. Here the CDR3 DNA reads TGCGCCAGCAGCATGATCGGAGACAATCAGCCCCAGCATTTT.

CDR3 DNA sequence: TGCGCCAGCAGTGAGGGGGGGAGAGCCTACGAGCAGTACTTC. This gives the protein CASSEGGRAYEQYF. This chain uses TRBV10-1 with TRBJ2-7, with a weak D call TRBD2 (6 bases). Germline-derived CDR1 and CDR2 are WNHNN and SYGVQD (reference sequence). The V gene lost 2 bases and the J gene lost 2 bases, with 10 bases spanning the gap. This CDR3 has 14 residues.

The chain uses TRBV19 and TRBJ1-6, with D unclear. V was trimmed by 4 bases and J by 9 bases, leaving 22 bases between them. Germline-derived CDR1 and CDR2 are LNHDA and SQIVND (reference sequence). CDR3 length: 17 amino acids. The CDR3 DNA follows: TGTGCCAGTAGTAATTTCTTCCCCAGGATCTCCGGTTCACCCCTCCACTTT. It translates to CASSNFFPRISGSPLHF.

The V gene is TRBV19, the J gene TRBJ2-3; TRBD1 aligns across 8 bases. The CDR3 sequence is 17 residues long. V was pared by 6 bases and J by 0 bases, with 11 bases of the junction left unmatched. The germline gives CDR1 LNHDA, CDR2 SQIVND (reference sequence). The CDR3 DNA reads as TGTGCCAGTAGGTTGACAGGGGCCCCGAGTAGCACAGATACGCAGTATTTT. It encodes CASRLTGAPSSTDTQYF.

The V call is TRBV19, the J call TRBJ2-3; tentative D call: TRBD2 (5 bases). Trimming cost V 6 bases and J 2 bases, with 12 bases left between them. This CDR3 contains 14 residues. Germline values: CDR1 LNHDA, CDR2 SQIVND (reference sequence). The CDR3 spells CASSLGAPTDTQYF. The CDR3 DNA sequence: TGTGCCAGTAGCCTGGGAGCTCCCACAGATACGCAGTATTTT.

This chain connects TRBV28 to TRBJ1-1, with 9 bases that match TRBD1. Losses at the gene ends were 5 bases for V and 3 bases for J; bases not matched to a gene: 7. The CDR3 is 15 residues long. From germline, CDR1 is MDHEN and CDR2 SYDVKM. CDR3 in amino acids: CASSTPGTGYTEAFF. CDR3 coding DNA: TGTGCCAGCAGTACTCCCGGGACAGGGTACACTGAAGCTTTCTTT.

J is TRBJ2-3 and V is TRBV20-1; TRBD2 matches 11 bases. The germline V gene has CDR1 DFQATT and CDR2 SNEGSKA (reference sequence). The CDR3 covers 15 residues. V trimming: 3 bases; J trimming: 2 bases; junction bases outside the gene matches: 4. CDR3 DNA: TGCAGTGCTAGTCCACTAGCGGGAGCCACAGATACGCAGTATTTT. It codes for CSASPLAGATDTQYF.

V usage is TRBV28 and J usage is TRBJ1-4; 8 nucleotides line up with TRBD1. V was clipped by 4 bases and J by 5 bases; unmatched bases: 6. Germline V gene sequence: CDR1 MDHEN, CDR2 SYDVKM. The CDR3 is 15 residues long. CDR3: CASSSRTGPNEKLFF. DNA of the CDR3: TGTGCCAGCAGTTCCCGGACAGGGCCCAATGAAAAACTGTTTTTT.

This rearrangement joins TRBV7-9 to TRBJ2-7; TRBD1 aligns across 8 bases. Germline CDR1 SEHNR, CDR2 FQNEAQ (reference sequence). V shed 6 bases, J shed 3 bases, and the junction held 7 bases outside the gene matches. CDR3 size: 14 residues. The CDR3 loop reads CASRKGQGRYEQYF. CDR3 coding DNA: TGTGCCAGCAGGAAAGGACAGGGCCGCTACGAGCAGTACTTC.

The chain is built from TRBV27 and TRBJ1-2; TRBD1 matches 11 bases. Germline CDR1 is MNHEY and CDR2 is SMNVEV (reference sequence). The V gene end was trimmed by 0 bases and the J gene end by 6 bases; junction bases not matched to a gene: 6. There are 16 residues in the CDR3. CDR3: CASSLSGTGGRDGYTF. CDR3 DNA sequence: TGTGCCAGCAGTTTATCCGGGACAGGGGGACGGGATGGCTACACCTTC.

The rearrangement joins TRBV7-8 to TRBJ1-1; TRBD1 is a possible D gene (6 bases). Germline CDR1 and CDR2: SGHVS and FQNEAQ. The CDR3 is 14 amino acids. The germline V and J ends were trimmed by 3 bases and 5 bases, with 13 bases remaining between them. The CDR3 here is CASSFHREGTEAFF. The CDR3 coding sequence is TGTGCCAGCAGCTTTCACAGGGAGGGGACTGAAGCTTTCTTT.

The chain recombines TRBV10-1 with TRBJ1-5, with TRBD1 as a possible D gene (6 bases). CDR1 is WNHNN and CDR2 is SYGVQD in the germline V gene (reference sequence). The CDR3 totals 13 residues. Trimming stripped 5 bases from V and 7 bases from J, with 12 bases between. Here the CDR3 reads CASSTGSEQPQHF. The CDR3 DNA is TGCGCCAGCAGTACAGGGTCGGAACAGCCCCAGCATTTT.

This clone showed up just once. The chain joins TRBV19 to TRBJ2-1, with a possible D match to TRBD1 (5 bases). The V and J ends lost 10 bases and 6 bases respectively, with 10 bases between them. CDR3 length equals 11 residues. Germline V CDR1 and CDR2: LNHDA, SQIVND (reference sequence). The CDR3 nucleotides read TGTGCCACGGAAAGGGGCAATGAGCAGTTCTTC. Amino acid sequence: CATERGNEQFF.